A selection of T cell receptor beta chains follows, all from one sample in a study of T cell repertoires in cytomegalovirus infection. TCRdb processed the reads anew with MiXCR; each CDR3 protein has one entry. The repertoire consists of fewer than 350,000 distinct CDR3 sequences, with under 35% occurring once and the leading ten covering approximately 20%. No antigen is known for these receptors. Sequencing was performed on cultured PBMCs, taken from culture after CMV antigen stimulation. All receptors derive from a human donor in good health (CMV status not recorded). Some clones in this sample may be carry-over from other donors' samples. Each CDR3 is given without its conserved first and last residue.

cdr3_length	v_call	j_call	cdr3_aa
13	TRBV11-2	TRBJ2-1	ASSSSGISINEQF
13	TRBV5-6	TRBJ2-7	ASSSDRQGLYEQY
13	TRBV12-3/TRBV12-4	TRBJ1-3	ASSAAKGSGNTIY
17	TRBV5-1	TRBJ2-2	ASSLWIAGAHPSTGELF
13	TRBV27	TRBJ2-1	ASSFDRTSLDEQF
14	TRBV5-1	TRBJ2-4	ASSSTSGWAKNIQY
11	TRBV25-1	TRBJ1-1	ASSESVNTEAF
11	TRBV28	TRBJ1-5	ASAWGGNQPQH
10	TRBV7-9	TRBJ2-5	ASSSELETQY
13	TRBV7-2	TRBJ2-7	ASSLASGSAYEQY
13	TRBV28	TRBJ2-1	ASSPNWNPNNEQF
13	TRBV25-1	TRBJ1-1	ASRDILGPNTEAF
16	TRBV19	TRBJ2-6	ASYLRQGGSAGANVLT
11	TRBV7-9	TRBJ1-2	ASSRDFTRGYT
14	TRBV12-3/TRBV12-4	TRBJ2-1	ASNFWGTGSGNEQF
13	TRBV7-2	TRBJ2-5	ASSSMGGLQETQY
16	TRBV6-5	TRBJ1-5	ASSLNGPSRDSNQPQH
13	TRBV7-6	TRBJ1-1	ASSSRTGANTEAF
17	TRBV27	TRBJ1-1	ASSLQLGQGGSDRTEAF
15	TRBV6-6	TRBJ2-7	ASSYSEGQTGGVEQY
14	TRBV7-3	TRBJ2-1	ASSGTGVKSYNEQF
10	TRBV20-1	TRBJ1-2	SLGDINYGYT
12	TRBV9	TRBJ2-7	ASSVGTSGYEQY
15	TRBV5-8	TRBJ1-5	ASSQTGYFRGNQPQH
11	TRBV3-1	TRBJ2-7	ASSQDPRQKMY
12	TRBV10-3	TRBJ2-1	AISWRGGNNEQF
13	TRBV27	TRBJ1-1	ASRGAGAQGLEAF
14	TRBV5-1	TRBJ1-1	ASSFQGWVRNTEAF
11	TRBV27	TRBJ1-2	ASRPTGGVGYT
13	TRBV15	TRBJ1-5	ATSRGDGGDQPQH
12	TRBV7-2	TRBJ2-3	ASSLGRGTDTQY
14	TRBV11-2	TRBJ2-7	ASSQGGAGSSYEQY
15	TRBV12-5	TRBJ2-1	ASGLGGTGETYNEQF
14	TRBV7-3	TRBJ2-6	ASSLTRQGIGNVLT
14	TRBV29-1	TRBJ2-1	SVSPPGRSSYNEQF
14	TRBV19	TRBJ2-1	ASSRAEVGVRGEQF
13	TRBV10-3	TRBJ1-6	AISETKGGGSPLH
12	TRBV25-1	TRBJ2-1	ASTPGTGSREQF
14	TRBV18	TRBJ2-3	ASSPPRTRARDTQY
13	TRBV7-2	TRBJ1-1	ASSLHRGPQTEAF
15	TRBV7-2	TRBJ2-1	ASSLRGGSKLYNEQF
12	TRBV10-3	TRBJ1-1	AISKGRDNTEAF
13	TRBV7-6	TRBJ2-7	ASSRNQGEHYEQY
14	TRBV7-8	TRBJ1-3	ASMWGSVRSGNTIY
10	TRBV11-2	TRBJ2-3	ASSRSPNTQY
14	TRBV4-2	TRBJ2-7	ASSQDLLGRSYEQY
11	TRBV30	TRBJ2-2	AWSVRETGELF
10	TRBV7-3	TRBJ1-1	ASSSWGTEAF
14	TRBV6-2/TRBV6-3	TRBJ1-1	ASSSRLAVYGTEAF
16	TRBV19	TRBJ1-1	ASTLGSGNRVGNTEAF
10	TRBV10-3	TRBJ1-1	AIGMTGTEAF